A single T cell receptor (beta chain) is shown here with its context. With 5 bases clipped from V and 12 bases from J, the junction kept 15 bases outside the gene matches. The CDR3 totals 17 residues. Germline V gives CDR1 ENHRY, CDR2 SYGVKD. This specimen comes from a study of prognosis after radiotherapy for stage I lung cancer. Study-level information: Considered medically inoperable were all of the patients with non-small cell lung cancer.

The genomic DNA TCR beta CDR3 region underwent two rounds of multiplex PCR. Primers (each specific to one TRBV or TRBJ gene) were used in first-round PCR. The second round of PCR employed universal primers. TCRdb passed the multiplex PCR reads through MiXCR, listing each CDR3 protein once. This sample has about 51,000 distinct CDR3 sequences, with less than 35% found just once. On CT and PET/CT, all patients were node-negative, and none had prior chemotherapy, radiotherapy or other malignancies. Source: PBMCs, taken before or after stereotactic body radiation therapy (not recorded which). The receptor's source is a donor aged 50 or older with non-small cell lung cancer. The chain employs TRBV10-3 and TRBJ2-1, with 14 bases identical to TRBD2. CDR3 DNA: TGTGCCATCAGTTATGGTGTAGGGACTAGCGGGAGTACACGGCAGTTCTTC. Encoded protein: CAISYGVGTSGSTRQFF.